The present entry profiles one TCR beta chain with its context. Germline CDR1 GTSNPN, CDR2 SVGIG (reference sequence). The CDR3 is 13 amino acids. Trimming took 0 bases from V and 4 from J, leaving 8 bases between them. The record originates from a study of OX40 agonist ivuxolimab in advanced cancers. The repertoire was sequenced with immunoSEQ multiplex PCR; TCRdb's copy has only in-frame clones and lacks some. Of about 76,000 clones in the sample, roughly 86% were seen once. The V and J genes are TRBV30 and TRBJ2-3; either TRBD1 or TRBD2 may fit D (5 bases each). The origin of this receptor is an adult with an advanced solid tumor such as melanoma, head and neck, liver or kidney cancer. Sequences were derived from CD4+ or CD8+ T cells sorted from blood, sampled in a trial of the OX40 agonist ivuxolimab. CDR3 nucleotides: TGTGCCTGGAGTGTACGAGGGGCAGATACGCAGTATTTT. It encodes CAWSVRGADTQYF.